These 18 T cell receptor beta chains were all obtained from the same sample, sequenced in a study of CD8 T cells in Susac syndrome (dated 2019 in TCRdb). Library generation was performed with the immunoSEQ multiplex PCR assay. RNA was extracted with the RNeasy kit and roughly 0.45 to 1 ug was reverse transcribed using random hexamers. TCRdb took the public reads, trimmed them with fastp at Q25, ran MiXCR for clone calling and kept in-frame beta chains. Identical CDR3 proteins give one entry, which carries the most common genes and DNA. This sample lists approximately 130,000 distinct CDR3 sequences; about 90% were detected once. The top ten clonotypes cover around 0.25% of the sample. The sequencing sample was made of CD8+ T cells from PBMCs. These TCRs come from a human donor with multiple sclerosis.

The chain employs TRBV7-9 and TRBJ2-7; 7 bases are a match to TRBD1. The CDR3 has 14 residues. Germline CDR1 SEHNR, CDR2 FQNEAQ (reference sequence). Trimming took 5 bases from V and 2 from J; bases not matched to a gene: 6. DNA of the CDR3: TGTGCCAGCAGCGCCGCAGGGGGACCCTACGAGCAGTACTTC. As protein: CASSAAGGPYEQYF.

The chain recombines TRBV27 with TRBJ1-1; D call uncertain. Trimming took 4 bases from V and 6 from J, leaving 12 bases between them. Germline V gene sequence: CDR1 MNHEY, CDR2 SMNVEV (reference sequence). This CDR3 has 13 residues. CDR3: CASSWSAWAEAFF. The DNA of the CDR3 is TGTGCCAGCAGTTGGTCGGCTTGGGCTGAAGCTTTCTTT.

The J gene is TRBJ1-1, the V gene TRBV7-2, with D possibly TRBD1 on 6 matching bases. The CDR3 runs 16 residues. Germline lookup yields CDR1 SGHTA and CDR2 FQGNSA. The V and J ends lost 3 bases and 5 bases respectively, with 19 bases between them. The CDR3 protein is CASSFMDAMRGTEAFF. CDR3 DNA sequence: TGTGCCAGCAGCTTTATGGACGCCATGAGGGGGACTGAAGCTTTCTTT.

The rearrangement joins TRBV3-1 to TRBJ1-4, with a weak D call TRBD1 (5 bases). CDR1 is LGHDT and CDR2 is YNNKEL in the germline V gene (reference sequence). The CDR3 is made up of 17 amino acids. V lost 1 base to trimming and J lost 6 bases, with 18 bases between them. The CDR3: CASSQATAQIGDEKLFF. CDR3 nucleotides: TGTGCCAGCAGCCAAGCCACAGCACAGATAGGGGATGAAAAACTGTTTTTT. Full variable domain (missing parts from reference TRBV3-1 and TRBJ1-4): DTAVSQTPKYLVTQMGNDKSIKCEQNLGHDTMYWYKQDSKKFLKIMFSYNNKELIINETVPNRFSPKSPDKAHLNLHINSLELGDSAVYFCASSQATAQIGDEKLFFGSGTQLSVL.

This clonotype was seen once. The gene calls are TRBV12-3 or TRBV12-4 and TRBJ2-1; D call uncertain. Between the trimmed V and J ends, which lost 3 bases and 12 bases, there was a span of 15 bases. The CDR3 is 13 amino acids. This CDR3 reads CASSLSAASLQFF. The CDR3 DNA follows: TGTGCCAGCAGTTTGTCCGCTGCATCTCTGCAGTTCTTC.

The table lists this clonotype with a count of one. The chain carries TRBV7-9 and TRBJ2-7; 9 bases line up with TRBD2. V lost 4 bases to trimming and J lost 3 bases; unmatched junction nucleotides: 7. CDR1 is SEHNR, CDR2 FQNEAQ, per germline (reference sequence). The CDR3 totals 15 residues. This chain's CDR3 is CASSSTAGGDYEQYF. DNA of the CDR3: TGTGCCAGCAGCTCCACCGCGGGAGGGGACTACGAGCAGTACTTC.

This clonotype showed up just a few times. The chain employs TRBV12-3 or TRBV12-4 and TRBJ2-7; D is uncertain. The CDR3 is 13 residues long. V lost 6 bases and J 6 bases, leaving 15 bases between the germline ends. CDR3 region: CASSHDKALEQYF. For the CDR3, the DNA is TGTGCCAGCAGCCACGATAAAGCTCTCGAGCAGTACTTC.

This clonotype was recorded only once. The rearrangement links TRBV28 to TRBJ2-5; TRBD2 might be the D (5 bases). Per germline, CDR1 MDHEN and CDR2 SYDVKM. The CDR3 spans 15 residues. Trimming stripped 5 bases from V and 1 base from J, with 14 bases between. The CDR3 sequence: CASSRSTEGQETQYF. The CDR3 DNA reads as TGTGCCAGCAGTCGGTCAACCGAGGGCCAAGAGACCCAGTACTTC.

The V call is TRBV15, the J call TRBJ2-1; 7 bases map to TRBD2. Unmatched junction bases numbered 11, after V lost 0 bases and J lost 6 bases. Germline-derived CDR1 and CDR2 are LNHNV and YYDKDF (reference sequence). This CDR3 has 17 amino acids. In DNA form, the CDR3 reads TGTGCCACCAGCAGAGATTTGGCTAGCGGTAATTTCAATGAGCAGTTCTTC. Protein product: CATSRDLASGNFNEQFF. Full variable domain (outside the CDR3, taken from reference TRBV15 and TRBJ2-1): DAMVIQNPRYQVTQFGKPVTLSCSQTLNHNVMYWYQQKSSQAPKLLFHYYDKDFNNEADTPDNFQSRRPNTSFCFLDIRSPGLGDTAMYLCATSRDLASGNFNEQFFGPGTRLTVL.

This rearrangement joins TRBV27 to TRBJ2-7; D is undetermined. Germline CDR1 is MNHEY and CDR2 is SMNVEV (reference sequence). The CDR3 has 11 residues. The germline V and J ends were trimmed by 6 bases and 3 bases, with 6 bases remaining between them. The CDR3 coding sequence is TGTGCCAGCAGATCCAACTACGAGCAGTACTTC. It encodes CASRSNYEQYF.

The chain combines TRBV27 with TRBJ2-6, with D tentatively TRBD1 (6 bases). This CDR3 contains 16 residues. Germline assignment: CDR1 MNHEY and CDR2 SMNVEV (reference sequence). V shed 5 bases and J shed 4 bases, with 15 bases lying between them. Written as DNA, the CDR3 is TGTGCCAGCAGTACGACCCAGGGGACCGGGGCCAACGTCCTGACTTTC. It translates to CASSTTQGTGANVLTF.

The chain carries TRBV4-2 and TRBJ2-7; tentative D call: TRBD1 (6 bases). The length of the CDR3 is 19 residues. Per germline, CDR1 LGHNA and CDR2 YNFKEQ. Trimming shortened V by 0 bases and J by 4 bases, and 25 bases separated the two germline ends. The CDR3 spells CASSQDGQLEIWKPYEQYF. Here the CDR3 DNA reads TGTGCCAGCAGCCAAGATGGACAGCTTGAAATATGGAAACCATACGAGCAGTACTTC.

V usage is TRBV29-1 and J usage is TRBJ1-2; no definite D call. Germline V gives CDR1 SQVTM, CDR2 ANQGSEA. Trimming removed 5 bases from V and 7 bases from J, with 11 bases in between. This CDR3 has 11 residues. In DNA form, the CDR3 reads TGCAGCGTTCGCCAGGAGGGTGGCTACACCTTC. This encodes CSVRQEGGYTF.

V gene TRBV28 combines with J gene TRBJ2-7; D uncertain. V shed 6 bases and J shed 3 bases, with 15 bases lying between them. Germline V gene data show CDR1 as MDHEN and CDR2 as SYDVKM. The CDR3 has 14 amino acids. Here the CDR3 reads CASRDPTEYYEQYF. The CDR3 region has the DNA TGTGCCAGCAGGGACCCCACTGAATACTACGAGCAGTACTTC.

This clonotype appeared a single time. CDR3 in DNA: TGCGCCAGCAGCTTCAACGAGGACAGGGGGGTAACTGAAGCTTTCTTT. As protein: CASSFNEDRGVTEAFF. V and J are TRBV5-1 and TRBJ1-1, with 10 bases identical to TRBD1. The CDR3 runs to 16 residues. CDR1 is SGHRS and CDR2 is YFSETQ in the germline V gene. V lost 2 bases, J lost 5 bases, and 9 bases stayed unmatched.

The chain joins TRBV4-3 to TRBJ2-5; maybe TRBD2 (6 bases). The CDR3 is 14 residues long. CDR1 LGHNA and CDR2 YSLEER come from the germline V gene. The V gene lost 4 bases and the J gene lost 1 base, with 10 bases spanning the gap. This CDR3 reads CASSPRTTQETQYF. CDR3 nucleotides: TGCGCCAGCAGCCCTAGGACTACCCAAGAGACCCAGTACTTC.

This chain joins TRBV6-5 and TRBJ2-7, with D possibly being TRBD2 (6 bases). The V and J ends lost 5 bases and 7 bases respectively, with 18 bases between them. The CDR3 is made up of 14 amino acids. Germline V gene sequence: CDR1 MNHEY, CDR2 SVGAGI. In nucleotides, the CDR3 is TGTGCCAGCAGTAACCCGGGACTGAGTAAGGAGCAGTACTTC. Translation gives CASSNPGLSKEQYF.

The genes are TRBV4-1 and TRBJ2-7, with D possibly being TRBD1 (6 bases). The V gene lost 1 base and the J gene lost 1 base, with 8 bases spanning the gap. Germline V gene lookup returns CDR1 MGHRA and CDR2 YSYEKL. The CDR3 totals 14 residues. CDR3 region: CASSQARGSYEQYF. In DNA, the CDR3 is TGCGCCAGCAGCCAAGCCAGGGGATCCTACGAGCAGTACTTC.